These 24 T cell receptor beta chains were sequenced from one sample in a study of T cells in localized non-small cell lung cancer. Profiled with immunoSEQ multiplex PCR; TCRdb holds only in-frame clones, not every one. The table shows tens of thousands of clones, with around 80% occurring only once. Here the sequenced sample was PBMCs, taken before any cancer treatment. These TCRs come from a man aged 40-75 years with stage II squamous cell lung carcinoma.

The chain employs TRBV7-2 and TRBJ1-3; D gene uncertain. Germline CDR1 reads SGHTA; CDR2 reads FQGNSA. The CDR3 is made up of 12 amino acids. V shed 4 bases and J shed 10 bases, with 11 bases lying between them. The CDR3 here is CASSSSIRTIYF. The CDR3 nucleotides read TGTGCCAGCAGCTCCTCAATACGGACCATATATTTT.

This rearrangement joins TRBV6-5 to TRBJ1-1; no reliable D call. The V gene lost 8 bases and the J gene lost 5 bases, with 18 bases spanning the gap. Germline V gene lookup returns CDR1 MNHEY and CDR2 SVGAGI. This CDR3 has 14 amino acids. The CDR3 DNA follows: TGTGCCAGCCGGACGGACCAGGTTCGGACTGAAGCTTTCTTT. Translation: CASRTDQVRTEAFF.

In this sample, this clone turned up a few times. The J gene is TRBJ2-1, the V gene TRBV28; no definite D call. This CDR3 has 13 residues. V lost 5 bases and J 5 bases, leaving 10 bases between the germline ends. CDR1 MDHEN and CDR2 SYDVKM come from the germline V gene. The CDR3 region is CASSRWIHNEQFF. CDR3 nucleotide sequence: TGTGCCAGCAGTCGGTGGATTCACAATGAGCAGTTCTTC.

The gene calls are TRBV18 and TRBJ2-7; TRBD2 is a possible D gene (5 bases). V was cut by 3 bases and J by 4 bases, with 13 bases left in between. The CDR3 is 14 amino acids. Germline V gene sequence: CDR1 KGHSH, CDR2 LQKENI. Here the CDR3 reads CASSPSTTGYEQYF. The CDR3 bases are TGTGCCAGCTCACCCTCGACTACGGGGTACGAGCAGTACTTC.

The table lists this clone with a count of one. This chain uses TRBV11-3 with TRBJ1-1, with 7 bases that match TRBD1. V gave up 5 bases and J gave up 1 base; unmatched junction bases: 1. The CDR3 is 13 residues long. CDR1 is SGHNT and CDR2 is YENEEA in the germline V gene. CDR3 DNA: TGTGCCAGCAGCCGACAGGGGAACACTGAAGCTTTCTTT. Translating it yields CASSRQGNTEAFF. Supplemented by reference TRBV11-3 and TRBJ1-1, the full variable domain reads EAGVVQSPRYKIIEKKQPVAFWCNPISGHNTLYWYLQNLGQGPELLIRYENEEAVDDSQLPKDRFSAERLKGVDSTLKIQPAELGDSAVYLCASSRQGNTEAFFGQGTRLTVV.

The chain carries TRBV5-1 and TRBJ2-7; no reliable D call. CDR3 length: 11 amino acids. Trimming took 1 base from V and 6 from J, leaving 5 bases between them. The germline CDR1 and CDR2 sequences are SGHRS and YFSETQ. Here the CDR3 reads CASSLNGEQYF. CDR3 DNA: TGCGCCAGCAGCTTGAACGGCGAGCAGTACTTC.

V gene TRBV5-1 combines with J gene TRBJ2-1; D is ambiguous. From germline, CDR1 is SGHRS and CDR2 YFSETQ. The CDR3 length is 15 residues. V was shortened by 0 bases and J by 3 bases, with 10 bases between the two germline ends. The CDR3 spells CASSLGEQDYNEQFF. CDR3 bases: TGCGCCAGCAGCTTGGGCGAACAAGACTACAATGAGCAGTTCTTC.

J is TRBJ2-3 and V is TRBV19; possible D gene TRBD2, 5 bases. Trimming took 6 bases from V and 1 from J, leaving 14 bases between them. CDR3 length: 15 amino acids. In germline, CDR1 is LNHDA, CDR2 SQIVND (reference sequence). This CDR3 reads CASRRGSPGTDTQYF. The CDR3 DNA follows: TGTGCCAGTAGACGGGGTAGCCCGGGCACAGATACGCAGTATTTT.

This chain links TRBV29-1 with TRBJ1-3; tentatively, D is TRBD1 (5 bases). V gave up 0 bases and J gave up 0 bases, with 9 bases separating them. Germline lookup yields CDR1 SQVTM and CDR2 ANQGSEA. This CDR3 contains 15 residues. The CDR3 is CSVEEGPYSGNTIYF. CDR3 nucleotide sequence: TGCAGCGTTGAAGAGGGACCCTACTCTGGAAACACCATATATTTT. Full variable domain (rest looked up from reference TRBV29-1 and TRBJ1-3): SAVISQKPSRDICQRGTSLTIQCQVDSQVTMMFWYRQQPGQSLTLIATANQGSEATYESGFVIDKFPISRPNLTFSTLTVSNMSPEDSSIYLCSVEEGPYSGNTIYFGEGSWLTVV.

The chain has TRBV29-1 and TRBJ2-7; TRBD1 is a possible D gene (6 bases). This CDR3 spans 13 amino acids. CDR1 SQVTM and CDR2 ANQGSEA come from the germline V gene. The V and J ends lost 4 bases and 0 bases respectively, with 10 bases between them. CDR3 in amino acids: CSVGDNLSYEQYF. In DNA form, the CDR3 reads TGCAGCGTTGGGGACAACCTCTCCTACGAGCAGTACTTC.

The gene calls are TRBV2 and TRBJ2-6; possible D gene TRBD2, 6 bases. The V and J ends lost 8 bases and 2 bases respectively, with 10 bases between them. Germline values: CDR1 SNHLY, CDR2 FYNNEI. The CDR3 sequence is 14 residues long. This CDR3 reads CASVREAGANVLTF. The CDR3, as DNA: TGTGCCAGCGTAAGGGAGGCTGGGGCCAACGTCCTGACTTTC.

This clone came up a few times. The rearrangement uses TRBV4-1 and TRBJ2-5, with a weak D call TRBD2 (5 bases). This CDR3 comprises 15 residues. Germline V gene lookup returns CDR1 MGHRA and CDR2 YSYEKL. Trimming cost V 1 base and J 5 bases, with 14 bases left between them. CDR3 bases: TGCGCCAGCAGCCAAGGAGGAGGCCCTTGGGAGACCCAGTACTTC. It codes for CASSQGGGPWETQYF.

The chain uses TRBV5-5 and TRBJ2-3; D tentatively reads TRBD1 or TRBD2 (5 bases each). The CDR3 length is 12 residues. Trimming removed 3 bases from V and 6 bases from J, with 8 bases in between. The germline gives CDR1 SGHKS, CDR2 YYEKEE (reference sequence). CDR3 region: CASSWGGDTQYF. The CDR3 DNA follows: TGTGCCAGCAGCTGGGGCGGGGATACGCAGTATTTT.

The chain combines TRBV7-8 with TRBJ1-1, with D perhaps TRBD1 (5 bases). The ends were cut back, 3 bases at V and 1 base at J, with 12 bases in the middle. Germline loops: CDR1 SGHVS, CDR2 FQNEAQ. There are 15 residues in the CDR3. DNA of the CDR3: TGTGCCAGCAGCTTTTCCCGGGACCGGAACACTGAAGCTTTCTTT. This encodes CASSFSRDRNTEAFF.

The rearrangement uses TRBV7-9 and TRBJ1-5; 9 bases line up with TRBD1. The V and J ends lost 5 bases and 6 bases, in that order; junction bases with no gene match: 11. Germline V gene lookup returns CDR1 SEHNR and CDR2 FQNEAQ (reference sequence). The CDR3 is 16 amino acids. CDR3 sequence (DNA): TGTGCCAGCAGCCCGAGTCTGGACAGGGGCAGTCAGCCCCAGCATTTT. Protein sequence: CASSPSLDRGSQPQHF.

This clone was seen only a few times. V is TRBV7-3 and J is TRBJ1-1; 8 bases fit TRBD1. The CDR3 spans 13 residues. CDR1 is SGHTA, CDR2 FQGTGA, per germline. After removal of 5 bases from V and 3 bases from J, the junction contained 2 bases not matched to a gene. This chain's CDR3 is CASSQTGDTEAFF. In nucleotides, the CDR3 is TGTGCCAGCAGCCAGACAGGGGACACTGAAGCTTTCTTT.

The J gene is TRBJ1-4, the V gene TRBV7-2; D might be TRBD1 (5 bases). The CDR3 contains 16 residues. Germline V lookup: CDR1 SGHTA, CDR2 FQGNSA. V gave up 5 bases and J gave up 11 bases, with 24 bases separating them. The CDR3 DNA reads TGTGCCAGCAGCCCACCGACAGCAACCACCGCTCGGAAACTGTTTTTT. Encoded protein: CASSPPTATTARKLFF.

This chain links TRBV30 with TRBJ2-1; 15 bases are a match to TRBD2. Germline CDR1 and CDR2: GTSNPN and SVGIG (reference sequence). The length of the CDR3 is 14 residues. Trimming removed 3 bases from V and 12 bases from J; junction bases left unmatched: 6. In DNA, the CDR3 is TGTGCCTGGAGCGCGGGACTAGCGGGAGGATGGCAGTTCTTC. Residues: CAWSAGLAGGWQFF.

The CDR3 is CASSYSSLAGPLEYF. CDR3 nucleotides: TGTGCCAGCAGTTACTCGAGCCTAGCGGGGCCCCTTGAGTACTTC. The rearrangement links TRBV6-6 to TRBJ2-5; 9 positions match TRBD2. The V segment lost 0 bases and the J segment 12 bases; nucleotides outside the gene matches: 11. Germline CDR1 MNHNY, CDR2 SVGAGI (reference sequence). The CDR3 is made up of 15 amino acids.

This chain connects TRBV6-4 to TRBJ1-5; D perhaps matches TRBD1 (6 bases). Germline loops: CDR1 MRHNA, CDR2 SNTAGT. Trimming left V 5 bases short and J 0 bases short, with 17 bases between. The CDR3 spans 17 residues. The CDR3 DNA sequence: TGTGCCAGCAGTCCAAAAAAGGACAGTTATAGCAATCAGCCCCAGCATTTT. It codes for CASSPKKDSYSNQPQHF.

The rearrangement uses TRBV29-1 and TRBJ2-1; D may be TRBD1 (5 bases). Trimming left V 4 bases short and J 7 bases short, with 11 bases between. Looked up from germline, CDR1 is SQVTM and CDR2 is ANQGSEA. The CDR3 is 12 amino acids. CDR3 residues: CSVVRVGNEQFF. The CDR3 bases are TGCAGCGTTGTCAGGGTGGGGAATGAGCAGTTCTTC.

The chain has TRBV19 and TRBJ2-1; no definite D call. The CDR3 is 12 amino acids. The ends were cut back, 6 bases at V and 8 bases at J, with 11 bases in the middle. Germline V gene lookup returns CDR1 LNHDA and CDR2 SQIVND (reference sequence). CDR3 sequence reads: CASSLVGDEQFF. CDR3 bases: TGTGCCAGTAGCTTAGTTGGGGATGAGCAGTTCTTC.

With respect to this clone: The identical CDR3 is also encoded by other nucleotide sequences in the sample. The chain recombines TRBV27 with TRBJ2-7; no clear D. The CDR3 covers 12 residues. The V and J ends lost 6 bases and 0 bases respectively, with 6 bases between them. Per the germline V gene, CDR1 is MNHEY and CDR2 is SMNVEV (reference sequence). This chain's CDR3 is CASRGNSYEQYF. The DNA for the CDR3 is TGTGCCAGCAGGGGGAACTCCTACGAGCAGTACTTC.

The chain links TRBV18 to TRBJ2-5; tentatively, D is TRBD1 (6 bases). This CDR3 contains 15 residues. V lost 1 base, J lost 5 bases, and 14 bases lay in between. Germline CDR1 and CDR2: KGHSH and LQKENI. CDR3 DNA: TGTGCCAGCTCACCACGTCAGGGGCGCGGGGAGACCCAGTACTTC. This gives the protein CASSPRQGRGETQYF.